What follows are 20 T cell receptor beta chains derived from one specimen sequenced in a study of cytomegalovirus exposure and HLA in healthy donors. 60 Vbeta and 13 Jbeta primers were used in PCR. TCRdb keeps only in-frame clones here, not all; method: immunoSEQ multiplex PCR. The profile covers 150,000 to 200,000 clones, with under 85% appearing a single time and 2.5% to 3.5% taken by the ten largest. Source material: PBMCs. Receptors were obtained from a female donor in good health and CMV-seronegative.

The rearrangement uses TRBV6-5 and TRBJ1-1, with a possible D match to TRBD1 (6 bases). Germline V CDR1 and CDR2: MNHEY, SVGAGI. The V gene lost 5 bases and the J gene lost 1 base, with 11 bases spanning the gap. The CDR3 runs 14 residues. CDR3 nucleotides: TGTGCCAGCAGTGAAGGGGGAGAGAACACTGAAGCTTTCTTT. Its protein is CASSEGGENTEAFF.

The chain couples TRBV4-2 to TRBJ1-1, with 8 bases lining up with TRBD1. Germline CDR1 is LGHNA and CDR2 is YNFKEQ. This CDR3 spans 14 amino acids. V shed 2 bases and J 4 bases; nucleotides not matched to a gene: 3. The CDR3 DNA is TGTGCCAGCAGCCAATGGACAGGGAGCACTGAAGCTTTCTTT. Translation: CASSQWTGSTEAFF.

The V call is TRBV6-6, the J call TRBJ2-2; D is uncertain. Germline CDR1 MNHNY, CDR2 SVGAGI (reference sequence). Trimming left V 5 bases short and J 3 bases short, with 4 bases between. This CDR3 comprises 12 residues. CDR3 bases: TGTGCCAGCAGTAGAGACACCGGGGAGCTGTTTTTT. It translates to CASSRDTGELFF.

This rearrangement joins TRBV13 to TRBJ1-3, with no clear D. The length of the CDR3 is 15 residues. Trimming left V 1 base short and J 0 bases short, with 7 bases between. Germline-derived CDR1 and CDR2 are PRHDT and FYEKMQ (reference sequence). This chain's CDR3 is CASSLEQYSGNTIYF. The CDR3 nucleotides are TGTGCCAGCAGCTTAGAACAGTACTCTGGAAACACCATATATTTT.

The chain combines TRBV4-2 with TRBJ2-7; TRBD2 aligns across 13 bases. In germline, CDR1 is LGHNA, CDR2 YNFKEQ. J was trimmed by 8 bases and V by 0 bases; bases with no gene match: 4. The CDR3 runs to 15 residues. The chain's CDR3 is CASSQELAGGWQQYF. CDR3 DNA sequence: TGTGCCAGCAGCCAAGAACTAGCGGGAGGGTGGCAGCAGTACTTC.

The chain uses TRBV7-6 and TRBJ2-1; 10 nucleotides agree with TRBD2. J lost 5 bases, V lost 2 bases, and 3 bases had no gene match. The germline V gene has CDR1 SGHVS and CDR2 FNYEAQ. There are 15 residues in the CDR3. Here the CDR3 reads CASSLIAGGDNEQFF. The CDR3 DNA follows: TGTGCCAGCAGCTTAATAGCGGGAGGAGACAATGAGCAGTTCTTC.

The chain recombines TRBV28 with TRBJ2-5; D perhaps matches TRBD1 (6 bases). V was clipped by 6 bases and J by 1 base, with 12 bases between them. There are 14 residues in the CDR3. Germline assignment: CDR1 MDHEN and CDR2 SYDVKM. CDR3 amino acids: CASRLRTAQETQYF. The CDR3 DNA follows: TGTGCCAGCAGGCTACGGACAGCCCAAGAGACCCAGTACTTC.

This sequence joins TRBV7-2 and TRBJ2-7; 14 bases are shared with TRBD2. The V gene's germline CDR1 is SGHTA and CDR2 FQGNSA. The CDR3 has 17 residues. Trimming took 0 bases from V and 2 from J; bases not matched to a gene: 3. DNA of the CDR3: TGTGCCAGCAGCTTAGCGTCGACTAGCGGGGGGGCCTACGAGCAGTACTTC. As protein: CASSLASTSGGAYEQYF.

There are a few counts of this clone. The rearrangement joins TRBV5-6 to TRBJ1-1, with 7 nucleotides matching TRBD1. The CDR3 extends over 14 amino acids. V was pared by 2 bases and J by 2 bases, with 3 bases of the junction left unmatched. The V gene's germline CDR1 is SGHDT and CDR2 YYEEEE. CDR3 in amino acids: CASSFGTANTEAFF. CDR3 nucleotides: TGTGCCAGCAGCTTCGGGACAGCTAACACTGAAGCTTTCTTT. Full variable domain (missing parts from reference TRBV5-6 and TRBJ1-1): DAGVTQSPTHLIKTRGQQVTLRCSPKSGHDTVSWYQQALGQGPQFIFQYYEEEERQRGNFPDRFSGHQFPNYSSELNVNALLLGDSALYLCASSFGTANTEAFFGQGTRLTVV.

Here the CDR3 DNA reads TGTGCCAGCAGCCCCGACAGAGCCTACAATGAGCAGTTCTTC. Its protein product is CASSPDRAYNEQFF. This chain connects TRBV6-5 to TRBJ2-1; tentative D call: TRBD1 (5 bases). The CDR3 has 14 amino acids. Germline CDR1 and CDR2: MNHEY and SVGAGI. V lost 6 bases, J lost 2 bases, and 11 bases lay in between.

V gene TRBV5-1 combines with J gene TRBJ2-3; no definite D call. From germline, CDR1 is SGHRS and CDR2 YFSETQ. The V end lost 0 bases, the J end lost 0 bases, and 8 bases lay between the germline ends. The CDR3 runs 15 residues. CDR3: CASSLDSSSTDTQYF. Here the CDR3 DNA reads TGCGCCAGCAGCTTGGACAGTTCTAGCACAGATACGCAGTATTTT.

V and J are TRBV5-1 and TRBJ1-1, with D maybe TRBD1 (6 bases). V lost 7 bases and J 1 base, leaving 20 bases between the germline ends. The germline V gene has CDR1 SGHRS and CDR2 YFSETQ. This CDR3 spans 16 amino acids. CDR3 protein: CASGLNRVSTNTEAFF. DNA of the CDR3: TGCGCCAGCGGACTTAACAGGGTTTCGACGAACACTGAAGCTTTCTTT.

This chain uses TRBV19 with TRBJ1-1; 7 bases map to TRBD1. Germline V gives CDR1 LNHDA, CDR2 SQIVND (reference sequence). This CDR3 has 16 residues. The trim removed 4 bases at V and 0 bases at J, leaving 8 bases unmatched. The CDR3 spells CASSRRPTGMNTEAFF. The CDR3 DNA is TGTGCCAGTAGTAGACGCCCGACAGGGATGAACACTGAAGCTTTCTTT. Using reference TRBV19 and TRBJ1-1 for the parts outside the CDR3, the full variable domain is DGGITQSPKYLFRKEGQNVTLSCEQNLNHDAMYWYRQDPGQGLRLIYYSQIVNDFQKGDIAEGYSVSREKKESFPLTVTSAQKNPTAFYLCASSRRPTGMNTEAFFGQGTRLTVV.

The rearrangement links TRBV28 to TRBJ2-7; possibly TRBD1 for D (6 bases). The ends were cut back, 7 bases at V and 3 bases at J, with 16 bases in the middle. Germline CDR1 MDHEN, CDR2 SYDVKM. This CDR3 is built from 14 residues. The CDR3 reads CASKYRDEVYEQYF. CDR3 in DNA: TGTGCCAGCAAATACAGGGACGAGGTCTACGAGCAGTACTTC.

The CDR3 here is CASSPAQGQVEAFF. The DNA for the CDR3 is TGTGCCAGCAGCCCCGCACAGGGTCAGGTTGAAGCTTTCTTT. The chain uses TRBV11-1 and TRBJ1-1; a possible D gene is TRBD1 (6 bases). Germline V gene sequence: CDR1 SGHAT, CDR2 FQDESV (reference sequence). Trimming pared 5 bases from V and 7 bases from J, leaving 17 bases between. The CDR3 contains 14 residues. Full variable domain (remainder filled in from reference TRBV11-1 and TRBJ1-1): EAEVAQSPRYKITEKSQAVAFWCDPISGHATLYWYRQILGQGPELLVQFQDESVVDDSQLPKDRFSAERLKGVDSTLKIQPAELGDSAMYLCASSPAQGQVEAFFGQGTRLTVV.

V gene TRBV7-9 combines with J gene TRBJ2-1, with 7 bases matching TRBD1. The CDR3 sequence is 14 residues long. Trimming cost V 1 base and J 8 bases; bases outside gene matches: 5. Germline V gene lookup returns CDR1 SEHNR and CDR2 FQNEAQ (reference sequence). The CDR3 protein is CASSLGDRVHEQFF. The DNA of the CDR3 is TGTGCCAGCAGCTTAGGTGACAGGGTCCATGAGCAGTTCTTC.

V usage is TRBV27 and J usage is TRBJ2-5, with a possible D match to TRBD2 (6 bases). The germline CDR1 and CDR2 sequences are MNHEY and SMNVEV (reference sequence). The CDR3 is 19 amino acids. The germline V and J ends were trimmed by 2 bases and 4 bases, with 26 bases remaining between them. CDR3 nucleotides: TGTGCCAGCAGTTTACGGCCAACAGCAGGATCTACTAGCCGAGAGACCCAGTACTTC. This gives the protein CASSLRPTAGSTSRETQYF.

The genes are TRBV7-6 and TRBJ2-5, with TRBD2 matching 12 bases. CDR1 and CDR2 from the germline V gene are SGHVS and FNYEAQ. V was clipped by 0 bases and J by 7 bases; unmatched bases: 3. The CDR3 loop spans 15 amino acids. Here the CDR3 reads CASSLAGGLAGTQYF. Here the CDR3 DNA reads TGTGCCAGCAGCTTAGCGGGGGGACTAGCGGGGACCCAGTACTTC.

The chain has TRBV2 and TRBJ1-2; maybe TRBD1 (6 bases). The ends were cut back, 8 bases at V and 14 bases at J, with 18 bases in the middle. Germline CDR1 reads SNHLY; CDR2 reads FYNNEI. There are 11 residues in the CDR3. This CDR3 is CASGEGGPGTF. The CDR3 DNA reads TGTGCCAGCGGGGAAGGGGGGCCGGGGACCTTC. Full variable domain (rest looked up from reference TRBV2 and TRBJ1-2): EPEVTQTPSHQVTQMGQEVILRCVPISNHLYFYWYRQILGQKVEFLVSFYNNEISEKSEIFDDQFSVERPDGSNFTLKIRSTKLEDSAMYFCASGEGGPGTFGSGTRLTVV.

The chain carries TRBV7-9 and TRBJ2-3; TRBD2 matches at 9 bases. V was clipped by 5 bases and J by 1 base; unmatched bases: 4. Germline loops: CDR1 SEHNR, CDR2 FQNEAQ (reference sequence). The CDR3 runs 15 residues. The CDR3 DNA is TGTGCCAGCAGCCGCGGGGGGGCGGGCACAGATACGCAGTATTTT. The encoded protein is CASSRGGAGTDTQYF.